This T cell receptor (beta chain) originates from a study of human T cells and chemical hapten exposure. On the study more broadly: Across samples, TCR yields varied, mostly owing to small differences in pooled library volumes.

Germline V lookup: CDR1 MRHNA, CDR2 SNTAGT. V was trimmed by 4 bases and J by 5 bases, leaving 9 bases between them. CDR3 length: 14 residues. Documented time point: pre-sensitization, week 0. As for treatment: therapeutic diphenylcyclopropenone sensitization with weekly scalp DPC. TCRdb recomputed calls from the RACE reads with MiXCR, one row per CDR3 protein. This repertoire shows around 380,000 distinct CDR3 sequences, 5.5% found once; its top ten account for roughly 8.2%. This clonotype was counted between two and nine times. The source of this sequence is a woman aged 18-35 years with alopecia areata. Some clones in this sample may be carry-over from other donors' samples. V is TRBV6-4 and J is TRBJ1-6; perhaps TRBD1 as D (5 bases). Sequencing used whole blood, obtained in connection with sensitization to the hapten diphenylcyclopropenone (DPC). The CDR3 loop reads CASSVDTDNSPLHF. For the CDR3, the DNA is TGTGCCAGCAGTGTGGACACGGATAATTCACCCCTCCACTTT.